The clone carrying this TCR beta chain occurred many times. Antigen specificity is unknown. This record comes from a study of cytomegalovirus exposure and HLA in healthy donors. Overall study results and limits: There were some V segments, including TRBV6-2 and TRBV6-3, excluded as indistinguishable. It was reported that the classifier diagnosed cytomegalovirus status with high specificity and sensitivity in both the original and validation cohorts.

PCR involved 60 Vbeta and 13 Jbeta primers. Produced via immunoSEQ multiplex PCR; TCRdb's table is partial and in-frame only. The sample shows 150,000 or so clones, about two thirds of them seen only once. The CDR3 contains 13 residues. Trimming took off 1 base at V and 4 bases at J, with 7 bases between the two ends. The germline gives CDR1 SEHNR, CDR2 FQNEAQ (reference sequence). This sequence joins TRBV7-9 and TRBJ1-1; no firm D call. This TCR was sampled from a human donor in good health. Sample: PBMCs. The CDR3 sequence: CASSLGSSTEAFF. Here the CDR3 DNA reads TGTGCCAGCAGCTTAGGTAGTAGCACTGAAGCTTTCTTT.